The present TCR beta chain was sequenced within a study of tumor and adjacent non-tumor tissue in lung cancer (dated by TCRdb to the late 2010s). With respect to the entire study: By cancer type, the cohort comprised eleven to twelve adenocarcinoma patients, a couple of squamous cell carcinoma patients and 1 small cell lung cancer patient. Ages among the 15 or so patients ranged from about 30 to 80 years, there were some 10 men and 5 women, and disease was at TNM stage I to III. A total of 95 million to 150 million productive TCRbeta reads were generated by sequencing, corresponding to an average of approximately 4 million reads per sample. The study compared bulk TCRbeta repertoires between lung tumor tissue and matched distant non-tumor lung tissue from about 14 lung cancer patients. For each patient, one tumor sample and one normal lung sample were taken, giving some 33 paired specimens that underwent TCRbeta CDR3 sequencing.

Including the terminal cysteine and phenylalanine, the CDR3 comprises 13 residues. Only the CDR3 DNA is retained, 39 bases long and in frame from the first base. The library was generated by multiplex PCR. This sample was sequenced with an Illumina HiSeq 2500. TCRbeta libraries were built by three rounds of nested PCR using primers (Table S4), following protocols modified from ARM-PCR. Before sequencing, PCR products of 200-500 bp were cut from the gel and purified using the QIAquick gel extraction kit. The original pipeline was this. Reads were cleaned using Trimmomatic, were merged into complete CDR3 sequences using FLASH, and were assigned to V(D)J germline segments using MiTCR. VDJtools was used to compute clonal diversity as the inverse Simpson's index. In-frame sequences without a premature stop codon were defined as productive reads. TCRdb applied fastp at Q25 and MiXCR to the public reads, then kept only in-frame beta chains. Each entry is one CDR3 protein sequence, shown with its most common DNA and genes. The authors' filters were not applied to this entry. Present in this sample are approximately 120,000 distinct CDR3 sequences, roughly 64% of which were seen just once. The top ten clonotypes cover about 13% of the sample.

RNA was isolated from bulk unsorted tissue, and RNA quality was assessed with a NanoDrop ND-1000 and an Agilent 2100. The donors were newly diagnosed lung cancer patients admitted for thoracic surgery in China from August to November 2014 who had not received prior chemotherapy. Patients who had received previous radiotherapy or chemotherapy, or who had another concurrent cancer, were excluded from the study. Surgical tissue pieces of roughly 1-2.1 cm3 were preserved in RNAlater solution and stored at -80 °C until use. Broader findings and caveats from the paper: Tumor tissue showed significantly higher TCR diversity (inverse Simpson) than normal lung tissue, at around 460 vs 160 (P = 0.0075, Mann-Whitney U test). Peripheral blood was not sequenced, so blood TCRbeta repertoires were not examined in the lung cancer patients of the study. Only approximately 14 patients were included in the cohort, and the need for larger samples and more detailed clinical data was noted by the authors. Significantly higher TCR diversity was found in younger patients, and higher tumor TCR diversity was associated with shorter overall and disease-free survival. The top 100 clones accounted for a significantly larger cumulative portion of the repertoire in normal lung than in tumor tissue. Neither the sequencing platform nor unique molecular identifiers are named or mentioned anywhere in the methods.

A note on this clonotype: No cognate antigen has been identified for it. A read error may account for a junction end that differs from germline.

This TCR came from a man aged 25-40 years with non-small cell lung cancer. Input material: lung tumor tissue. Here the chain combines TRBV12-3 or TRBV12-4 and TRBJ2-2, with the D gene tentatively TRBD1 or TRBD2, based on 5 matching bases in each. The nucleotide sequence is TGTGCCAGAAGTTGGGACGTCCACCGGGAGCTGTTTTTT. This gives the protein CARSWDVHRELFF.